This TCR beta chain was sequenced during a study of cytomegalovirus exposure and HLA in healthy donors. Findings of the study overall: A later analysis, which compared TCR beta chains of equal frequency, found the HLA-associated ones more clonally expanded. Immune exposure information comprised only CMV serostatus. For presence/absence analyses, sequencing depth was assumed to be roughly uniform across donors.

Regarding this clone: Its antigen remains unidentified.

The study ran its PCR with 60 Vbeta and 13 Jbeta primers. Generated by immunoSEQ multiplex PCR, the TCRdb table keeps only in-frame clones and is missing some. The table has 110,000 to 150,000 clones, 60% to 85% seen once. This CDR3 region has 15 residues. Germline CDR1 and CDR2: MNHNS and SASEGT. The V gene end was trimmed by 8 bases and the J gene end by 6 bases; junction bases not matched to a gene: 11. The sequence was collected from a male donor in good health and CMV-seronegative. The sequenced material came from PBMCs. This chain links TRBV6-1 with TRBJ2-1, with 9 bases aligning to TRBD1. The CDR3 loop is CASVRSGQGTNEQFF. CDR3 DNA sequence: TGTGCCAGCGTTAGGTCGGGACAGGGTACCAATGAGCAGTTCTTC.